The 32 T cell receptor beta chains given below trace back to one sample, sequenced in a study of CD8+CD57+ T cells in acquired aplastic anemia. Investigators profiled TCR beta VDJ and CDR3 from genomic DNA template. TCRdb re-derived calls from the reads in MiXCR, one entry per CDR3 protein. The sample holds 80,000 or so distinct CDR3 sequences; roughly two thirds are singletons and the top ten take about 82%. In patients chosen for sequencing, flow cytometry had shown CD8+CD57+ cell expansion. The specimen sequenced was sorted CD4+, CD8+, or CD8+CD57+ T cells (not recorded which) from PBMCs. The receptors stem from a human donor with aplastic anemia.

V usage is TRBV7-8 and J usage is TRBJ1-1; weak D call: TRBD1 (6 bases). This CDR3 has 14 amino acids. Per the germline V gene, CDR1 is SGHVS and CDR2 is FQNEAQ. V lost 5 bases and J 5 bases, leaving 15 bases between the germline ends. CDR3 protein: CASSPGGAATEAFF. The CDR3 bases are TGTGCCAGCAGCCCCGGGGGGGCAGCGACTGAAGCTTTCTTT. Variable domain in full (rest from reference TRBV7-8 and TRBJ1-1): GAGVSQSPRYKVAKRGQDVALRCDPISGHVSLFWYQQALGQGPEFLTYFQNEAQLDKSGLPSDRFFAERPEGSVSTLKIQRTQQEDSAVYLCASSPGGAATEAFFGQGTRLTVV.

The chain employs TRBV19 and TRBJ2-7; D is possibly TRBD1 or TRBD2 (5 bases each). V lost 3 bases and J lost 7, with 13 bases in between. CDR1 is LNHDA, CDR2 SQIVND, per germline (reference sequence). CDR3 size: 13 residues. This CDR3 reads CASSMRDLREQYF. The CDR3 bases are TGTGCCAGTAGTATGAGGGACCTGCGGGAGCAGTACTTC.

The V gene is TRBV11-1, the J gene TRBJ2-7, with a tentative D call TRBD1 (6 bases). The CDR3 is made up of 15 amino acids. Per germline, CDR1 SGHAT and CDR2 FQDESV (reference sequence). V was shortened by 3 bases and J by 2 bases, with 14 bases between the two germline ends. DNA of the CDR3: TGTGCCAGCAGCTTGTCACAGGGAGTCACCTACGAGCAGTACTTC. Amino acid sequence: CASSLSQGVTYEQYF. Looking up the rest from reference TRBV11-1 and TRBJ2-7 gives the full variable domain: EAEVAQSPRYKITEKSQAVAFWCDPISGHATLYWYRQILGQGPELLVQFQDESVVDDSQLPKDRFSAERLKGVDSTLKIQPAELGDSAMYLCASSLSQGVTYEQYFGPGTRLTVT.

This chain joins TRBV2 and TRBJ1-1, with 12 bases matching TRBD1. Germline V lookup: CDR1 SNHLY, CDR2 FYNNEI. This CDR3 has 17 amino acids. J was trimmed by 3 bases and V by 7 bases; bases with no gene match: 12. CDR3 bases: TGTGCCAGCAAGAGGCTGGGGACAGGGGGCCTCGACACTGAAGCTTTCTTT. Protein: CASKRLGTGGLDTEAFF.

This sequence joins TRBV29-1 and TRBJ1-1; TRBD1 aligns across 9 bases. V was pared by 6 bases and J by 7 bases, with 18 bases of the junction left unmatched. Germline values: CDR1 SQVTM, CDR2 ANQGSEA. The CDR3 has 16 amino acids. The CDR3 bases are TGCAGCGTGAAGAACACCGGGACAGGGTGGTTTGGTGAAGCTTTCTTT. It codes for CSVKNTGTGWFGEAFF.

The rearrangement links TRBV7-9 to TRBJ2-7, with 9 bases lining up with TRBD2. CDR1 is SEHNR, CDR2 FQNEAQ, per germline (reference sequence). The trim removed 2 bases at V and 6 bases at J, leaving 8 bases unmatched. The CDR3 spans 15 residues. CDR3 sequence (DNA): TGTGCCAGCAGCTTACTAGCGGGGTCGTTGGGCGAGCAGTACTTC. Residues: CASSLLAGSLGEQYF.

This chain uses TRBV12-3 or TRBV12-4 with TRBJ2-7; no definite D call. V lost 5 bases to trimming and J lost 6 bases, with 11 bases between them. CDR3 size: 12 residues. The CDR3 DNA reads TGTGCCAGCAGTGAGACCGGGTTCGAGCAGTACTTC. This sequence encodes CASSETGFEQYF.

V gene TRBV24-1 combines with J gene TRBJ2-7; 7 nucleotides agree with TRBD1. Germline V lookup: CDR1 KGHDR, CDR2 SFDVKD. CDR3 length equals 14 residues. V shed 4 bases, J shed 3 bases, and the junction held 5 bases outside the gene matches. For the CDR3, the DNA is TGTGCCACCAGTGAATCAGGGGGTGACTACGAGCAGTACTTC. Translated: CATSESGGDYEQYF.

The V gene is TRBV27, the J gene TRBJ2-5; D unresolved. V dropped 2 bases and J dropped 10 bases, with 11 bases sitting between them. Germline lookup yields CDR1 MNHEY and CDR2 SMNVEV (reference sequence). The CDR3 length is 12 residues. CDR3 sequence: CASSLVRRDQYF. CDR3 bases: TGTGCCAGCAGTTTAGTCAGGCGTGACCAGTACTTC.

The chain combines TRBV29-1 with TRBJ2-1; the D is unclear. Germline CDR1 and CDR2: SQVTM and ANQGSEA. V lost 0 bases and J 9 bases, leaving 12 bases between the germline ends. The CDR3 loop spans 13 amino acids. The CDR3 loop reads CSVEDGLVPEQFF. The CDR3 nucleotides are TGCAGCGTTGAAGATGGGCTAGTGCCTGAGCAGTTCTTC.

The chain recombines TRBV24-1 with TRBJ2-3, with D hard to call. The CDR3 runs to 14 residues. Germline-derived CDR1 and CDR2 are KGHDR and SFDVKD. Deletions cut 4 bases from V and 0 bases from J, with 7 bases between. Here the CDR3 DNA reads TGTGCCACCAGTGACCCGGCTAGCACAGATACGCAGTATTTT. It is translated as CATSDPASTDTQYF.

The CDR3 here is CASRTSGGAYEQFF. The CDR3 coding sequence is TGTGCCAGCCGAACTAGCGGGGGGGCCTATGAGCAGTTCTTC. This chain connects TRBV19 to TRBJ2-1; 13 bases line up with TRBD2. Losses at the gene ends were 9 bases for V and 8 bases for J; bases not matched to a gene: 7. CDR1 LNHDA and CDR2 SQIVND come from the germline V gene (reference sequence). The CDR3 has 14 residues.

The chain couples TRBV20-1 to TRBJ2-1, with 11 bases matching TRBD2. There are 14 residues in the CDR3. Trimming took 0 bases from V and 12 from J; bases not matched to a gene: 7. Germline V gene data show CDR1 as DFQATT and CDR2 as SNEGSKA (reference sequence). CDR3 amino acids: CSARDPSGRIRQFF. The DNA for the CDR3 is TGCAGTGCTAGAGATCCTAGCGGGAGGATTCGGCAGTTCTTC.

At least ten counts were recorded for this clonotype. CDR3 region: CASSPRAGADYTF. CDR3 DNA: TGTGCCAGCAGCCCAAGAGCTGGGGCTGACTACACCTTC. The gene calls are TRBV9 and TRBJ1-2, with a tentative D call TRBD1 (5 bases). The germline gives CDR1 SGDLS, CDR2 YYNGEE. The length of the CDR3 is 13 residues. Trimming removed 4 bases at V and 10 bases at J, with 17 bases between. Variable domain in full (rest from reference TRBV9 and TRBJ1-2): DSGVTQTPKHLITATGQRVTLRCSPRSGDLSVYWYQQSLDQGLQFLIQYYNGEERAKGNILERFSAQQFPDLHSELNLSSLELGDSALYFCASSPRAGADYTFGSGTRLTVV.

This clonotype was counted only a few times. The V gene is TRBV20-1, the J gene TRBJ1-2; weak D call: TRBD1 (5 bases). Between the trimmed V and J ends, which lost 4 bases and 6 bases, there was a span of 9 bases. This CDR3 region has 11 residues. Per germline, CDR1 DFQATT and CDR2 SNEGSKA (reference sequence). The chain's CDR3 is CSATGYDGYTF. The DNA for the CDR3 is TGCAGTGCTACAGGGTACGATGGCTACACCTTC.

The chain is built from TRBV19 and TRBJ1-5, with D perhaps TRBD1 (6 bases). Germline V gene lookup returns CDR1 LNHDA and CDR2 SQIVND (reference sequence). This CDR3 is built from 14 residues. V lost 4 bases to trimming and J lost 3 bases, with 10 bases between them. CDR3 region: CASSRQVVNQPQHF. As DNA, the CDR3 is TGTGCCAGTAGTAGACAGGTTGTCAATCAGCCCCAGCATTTT. The whole variable domain, filled in from reference TRBV19 and TRBJ1-5, reads DGGITQSPKYLFRKEGQNVTLSCEQNLNHDAMYWYRQDPGQGLRLIYYSQIVNDFQKGDIAEGYSVSREKKESFPLTVTSAQKNPTAFYLCASSRQVVNQPQHFGDGTRLSIL.

The V call is TRBV3-1, the J call TRBJ1-6; TRBD1 might be the D (5 bases). This CDR3 has 15 residues. CDR1 and CDR2 (germline): LGHDT, YNNKEL (reference sequence). V was clipped by 5 bases and J by 5 bases, with 13 bases between them. CDR3 DNA sequence: TGTGCCAGCAGCAAGCGGGACGGCGATAATTCACCCCTCCACTTT. It specifies CASSKRDGDNSPLHF. The full variable domain, its missing parts supplied by reference TRBV3-1 and TRBJ1-6, is DTAVSQTPKYLVTQMGNDKSIKCEQNLGHDTMYWYKQDSKKFLKIMFSYNNKELIINETVPNRFSPKSPDKAHLNLHINSLELGDSAVYFCASSKRDGDNSPLHFGNGTRLTVT.

The gene calls are TRBV7-9 and TRBJ2-1; D remains unclear. This CDR3 is built from 12 residues. The germline V gene has CDR1 SEHNR and CDR2 FQNEAQ (reference sequence). The V end was cut by 1 base, the J end by 6 bases, with 4 bases between. CDR3 nucleotides: TGTGCCAGCAGCTTAGGCTTCAATGAGCAGTTCTTC. It specifies CASSLGFNEQFF.

The chain joins TRBV19 to TRBJ2-1, with unresolved D. The CDR3 covers 14 residues. Trimming removed 3 bases at V and 8 bases at J, with 14 bases between. In germline, CDR1 is LNHDA, CDR2 SQIVND (reference sequence). The CDR3 loop reads CASSMGSSGYEQFF. In DNA form, the CDR3 reads TGTGCCAGTAGTATGGGCTCCTCCGGCTATGAGCAGTTCTTC.

CDR3: CASSSSQRETQYF. CDR3 DNA: TGTGCCAGCAGCTCCTCACAGCGAGAGACCCAGTACTTC. This chain links TRBV7-2 with TRBJ2-5; the D is unclear. Germline V lookup: CDR1 SGHTA, CDR2 FQGNSA. Trimming left V 4 bases short and J 4 bases short, with 10 bases between. The CDR3 is made up of 13 amino acids.

The DNA of the CDR3 is TGTGCCAGCAGCTTAAAATTAGCAGCGTCGACCGAGGAAGCTTTCTTT. Its translation is CASSLKLAASTEEAFF. This chain uses TRBV7-9 with TRBJ1-1; D is unresolved. The V gene's germline CDR1 is SEHNR and CDR2 FQNEAQ (reference sequence). V was clipped by 2 bases and J by 8 bases, with 21 bases between them. The CDR3 length is 16 residues.

This clonotype has only one observation. The chain joins TRBV19 to TRBJ1-2; a weak D match, TRBD1 (5 bases). The CDR3 extends over 17 amino acids. V shed 2 bases and J shed 0 bases, with 16 bases lying between them. Germline CDR1 reads LNHDA; CDR2 reads SQIVND (reference sequence). The CDR3 region has the DNA TGTGCCAGTAGTATAAAGTGGGGCCGTTATCCTAACTATGGCTACACCTTC. Encoded protein: CASSIKWGRYPNYGYTF.

This chain joins TRBV5-4 and TRBJ2-7; a weak D match, TRBD1 (5 bases). In germline, CDR1 is SGHNT, CDR2 YYREEE (reference sequence). Trimming removed 2 bases from V and 2 bases from J, with 11 bases in between. The CDR3 extends over 14 amino acids. In DNA, the CDR3 is TGTGCCAGCAGCTTATCCAGGGCGGCCTACGAGCAGTACTTC. Residues: CASSLSRAAYEQYF. Complete variable domain (other parts from reference TRBV5-4 and TRBJ2-7): ETGVTQSPTHLIKTRGQQVTLRCSSQSGHNTVSWYQQALGQGPQFIFQYYREEENGRGNFPPRFSGLQFPNYSSELNVNALELDDSALYLCASSLSRAAYEQYFGPGTRLTVT.

This chain joins TRBV10-3 and TRBJ2-5; 8 bases match TRBD1. V lost 5 bases and J lost 5; bases outside the gene matches: 7. Germline V lookup: CDR1 ENHRY, CDR2 SYGVKD. The CDR3 covers 14 residues. CDR3 DNA: TGTGCCATCAGTCAAACAGGGGGGCGGGAGACCCAGTACTTC. Amino acid sequence: CAISQTGGRETQYF.

The V and J genes are TRBV29-1 and TRBJ2-7; D is possibly TRBD2 (5 bases). In germline, CDR1 is SQVTM, CDR2 ANQGSEA. The V end lost 8 bases, the J end lost 3 bases, and 14 bases lay between the germline ends. This CDR3 comprises 12 residues. CDR3 loop: CSSRVGVYEQYF. In nucleotides, the CDR3 is TGCAGCTCGAGGGTTGGGGTCTACGAGCAGTACTTC.

Notes on this clonotype: Sequence at one end of the junction differs from germline and may be a read error. V usage is TRBV19 and J usage is TRBJ2-3, with D perhaps TRBD2 (6 bases). Germline V gene data show CDR1 as LNHDA and CDR2 as SQIVND (reference sequence). The CDR3 runs 13 residues. The CDR3 coding sequence is TGTGCTAGTAGTCGCGGGGGCACAGATACGCAGTATTTT. Its protein product is CASSRGGTDTQYF.

The rearrangement joins TRBV24-1 to TRBJ1-5; TRBD1 matches at 7 bases. CDR1 and CDR2 from the germline V gene are KGHDR and SFDVKD. V lost 7 bases and J lost 7; bases outside the gene matches: 9. The CDR3 contains 14 residues. The CDR3: CATSDREVQQPQHF. CDR3 coding DNA: TGTGCCACCAGCGACAGGGAAGTCCAACAGCCCCAGCATTTT.

The rearrangement uses TRBV2 and TRBJ2-1, with D perhaps TRBD2 (6 bases). The CDR3 has 13 residues. Germline V CDR1 and CDR2: SNHLY, FYNNEI. V lost 8 bases to trimming and J lost 7 bases, with 15 bases between them. CDR3 sequence reads: CASGGTSRNEQFF. CDR3 DNA sequence: TGTGCCAGCGGGGGGACCTCGAGGAATGAGCAGTTCTTC.

V and J are TRBV10-3 and TRBJ2-5, with TRBD1 matching over 7 bases. V lost 4 bases, J lost 1 base, and 6 bases stayed unmatched. CDR1 and CDR2 from the germline V gene are ENHRY and SYGVKD. There are 15 residues in the CDR3. CDR3 nucleotides: TGTGCCATCAGTGGCAGGACAGGAGGCCAAGAGACCCAGTACTTC. It encodes CAISGRTGGQETQYF.

A few counts support this clonotype. In DNA, the CDR3 is TGTGCCACCAGCAGAGGGGGACGGGCGGCTCGAGAGACCCAGTACTTC. It specifies CATSRGGRAARETQYF. This chain connects TRBV15 to TRBJ2-5; D could derive from TRBD1 or TRBD2 (5 bases each). The V end lost 1 base, the J end lost 4 bases, and 16 bases lay between the germline ends. Germline loops: CDR1 LNHNV, CDR2 YYDKDF (reference sequence). CDR3 length: 16 amino acids.

The rearrangement uses TRBV5-1 and TRBJ2-7; 8 bases are a match to TRBD1. The CDR3 contains 15 residues. Germline trimming cut 0 bases from V and 3 bases from J; bases unmatched to any gene: 5. The V gene's germline CDR1 is SGHRS and CDR2 YFSETQ. The CDR3 sequence is CASSLAQGVGYEQYF. CDR3 sequence (DNA): TGCGCCAGCAGCTTGGCACAGGGGGTAGGCTACGAGCAGTACTTC.

This clonotype has more than one count but fewer than ten. The chain carries TRBV10-3 and TRBJ1-1; unclear D gene. Deletions cut 3 bases from V and 0 bases from J, with 8 bases between. Per germline, CDR1 ENHRY and CDR2 SYGVKD. CDR3 length: 14 amino acids. Here the CDR3 reads CAISDVRLNTEAFF. Written as DNA, the CDR3 is TGTGCCATCAGTGATGTCAGGCTGAACACTGAAGCTTTCTTT.